Below, 16 T cell receptor beta chains from the same sample are listed, as sequenced in a study of identical twins. One entry per CDR3 protein, called by TCRdb with MiXCR from the 5' RACE reads. The sample has more than 200,000 distinct CDR3 sequences, around a tenth seen once. The specimen was memory (CD45RO+) T cells sorted from blood. Receptor source: a woman between 18 and 30 years old in good health.

J is TRBJ2-3 and V is TRBV6-5; D is undetermined. CDR3 length: 14 amino acids. The ends were cut back, 4 bases at V and 8 bases at J, with 16 bases in the middle. Germline V gene data show CDR1 as MNHEY and CDR2 as SVGAGI. The CDR3 DNA is TGTGCCAGCAGTTTGGCCCTCAGCGCTTTTACGCAGTATTTT. It codes for CASSLALSAFTQYF.

This clonotype was observed at least ten times. V is TRBV6-5 and J is TRBJ2-6; 9 bases line up with TRBD1. Per germline, CDR1 MNHEY and CDR2 SVGAGI. The CDR3 is 19 amino acids. V shed 0 bases, J shed 0 bases, and the junction held 6 bases outside the gene matches. The CDR3 DNA reads TGTGCCAGCAGTTACTCTTCGGGACAGGGACTCTCTGGGGCCAACGTCCTGACTTTC. It codes for CASSYSSGQGLSGANVLTF.

This chain joins TRBV20-1 and TRBJ1-2, with TRBD1 as a possible D gene (5 bases). Germline CDR1 and CDR2: DFQATT and SNEGSKA (reference sequence). Between the trimmed V and J ends, which lost 6 bases and 2 bases, there was a span of 22 bases. The CDR3 sequence is 16 residues long. Here the CDR3 reads CSATIRDPGGNYGYTF. As DNA, the CDR3 is TGCAGTGCAACTATCCGGGACCCGGGAGGGAACTATGGCTACACCTTC.

This clonotype has a handful of counts. The chain has TRBV28 and TRBJ1-4, with 10 bases that match TRBD1. Germline V CDR1 and CDR2: MDHEN, SYDVKM. This CDR3 has 14 residues. The trim removed 5 bases at V and 8 bases at J, leaving 5 bases unmatched. CDR3 protein: CASSLDRGWEKLFF. CDR3 sequence (DNA): TGTGCCAGCAGTCTGGACAGGGGGTGGGAAAAACTGTTTTTT.

This clonotype has more than one count but fewer than ten. This chain connects TRBV24-1 to TRBJ2-3; the match to TRBD2 covers 11 bases. The CDR3 length is 16 residues. Germline V gene sequence: CDR1 KGHDR, CDR2 SFDVKD. The V segment lost 4 bases and the J segment 2 bases; nucleotides outside the gene matches: 4. The CDR3 sequence is CATSDTSGSSTDTQYF. The CDR3 DNA is TGTGCCACCAGTGACACTAGCGGGAGTTCCACAGATACGCAGTATTTT.

The chain recombines TRBV5-1 with TRBJ1-1; 7 nucleotides agree with TRBD1. V was pared by 2 bases and J by 1 base, with 11 bases of the junction left unmatched. The germline gives CDR1 SGHRS, CDR2 YFSETQ. There are 17 residues in the CDR3. CDR3 sequence (DNA): TGCGCCAGCAGCTTCAGCCATCGACAGGGATGGAACACTGAAGCTTTCTTT. Translation gives CASSFSHRQGWNTEAFF.

This clonotype has only a few counts. The gene calls are TRBV6-2 or TRBV6-3 and TRBJ2-7; weak D call: TRBD2 (6 bases). CDR3 length: 17 residues. Trimming cost V 6 bases and J 7 bases, with 28 bases left between them. Germline lookup yields CDR1 MNHEY and CDR2 SVGEGT. CDR3 sequence (DNA): TGTGCCAGCAGCTTGGACTCCTTAGCGGTCCGTCAAGGGGAGCAGTACTTC. This encodes CASSLDSLAVRQGEQYF.

In its sample, this clonotype was seen a few times. V is TRBV18 and J is TRBJ2-6; D is ambiguous. CDR1 is KGHSH and CDR2 is LQKENI in the germline V gene. The germline V and J ends were trimmed by 3 bases and 2 bases, with 8 bases remaining between them. The CDR3 runs to 15 residues. The CDR3 sequence: CASSPPQTGANVLTF. The DNA of the CDR3 is TGTGCCAGCTCACCGCCTCAAACTGGGGCCAACGTCCTGACTTTC.

The chain links TRBV20-1 to TRBJ2-7, with unresolved D. V dropped 6 bases and J dropped 0 bases, with 18 bases sitting between them. From germline, CDR1 is DFQATT and CDR2 SNEGSKA (reference sequence). There are 15 residues in the CDR3. CDR3 nucleotides: TGCAGTGCGGAAAATCAGGAAACGTACTCCTACGAGCAGTACTTC. Translated, it gives CSAENQETYSYEQYF.

This clonotype was counted only a few times. This chain joins TRBV3-1 and TRBJ2-7; TRBD2 matches 7 bases. J lost 2 bases, V lost 5 bases, and 12 bases had no gene match. The CDR3 sequence is 16 residues long. The germline gives CDR1 LGHDT, CDR2 YNNKEL (reference sequence). CDR3 nucleotides: TGTGCCAGCAGCGTAGCCCGGACTGCGGGAGCCTACGAGCAGTACTTC. The encoded protein is CASSVARTAGAYEQYF.

This clonotype was seen only a few times. This chain links TRBV18 with TRBJ2-1; either TRBD1 or TRBD2 may fit D (6 bases each). CDR3 length: 16 amino acids. Germline CDR1 KGHSH, CDR2 LQKENI. V lost 3 bases, J lost 7 bases, and 19 bases lay in between. CDR3 nucleotides: TGTGCCAGCTCACCGGTACGGGGGCCCCTGTGGAATGAGCAGTTCTTC. Protein: CASSPVRGPLWNEQFF.

The chain employs TRBV27 and TRBJ2-1; TRBD2 matches at 7 bases. Germline V CDR1 and CDR2: MNHEY, SMNVEV (reference sequence). The CDR3 has 14 amino acids. The junction had 9 bases not matched to a gene; V was cut back by 7 bases and J by 6 bases. CDR3 residues: CASTRGVGGNEQFF. The CDR3 nucleotides are TGTGCCAGCACCCGGGGGGTTGGGGGCAATGAGCAGTTCTTC.

The sample holds a few counts of this clonotype. This rearrangement joins TRBV6-2 or TRBV6-3 to TRBJ2-1; D is unclear. With 0 bases removed from V and 0 bases from J, the gap between germline ends came to 6 bases. The CDR3 loop spans 15 amino acids. Germline CDR1 and CDR2: MNHEY and SVGEGT. Written as DNA, the CDR3 is TGTGCCAGCAGTTACTCGCTTAACTCCTACAATGAGCAGTTCTTC. This gives the protein CASSYSLNSYNEQFF.

This clonotype was seen more than once but under ten times. The chain combines TRBV5-1 with TRBJ2-3; D might be TRBD1 (6 bases). V shed 4 bases and J shed 0 bases, with 9 bases lying between them. This CDR3 comprises 14 residues. Germline V gene data show CDR1 as SGHRS and CDR2 as YFSETQ. The CDR3 sequence is CASSAGASTDTQYF. The DNA for the CDR3 is TGCGCCAGCAGCGCAGGGGCCAGCACAGATACGCAGTATTTT.

V gene TRBV20-1 combines with J gene TRBJ2-3, with 9 bases fitting TRBD2. This CDR3 has 15 residues. V gave up 0 bases and J gave up 3 bases; unmatched junction bases: 4. Germline loops: CDR1 DFQATT, CDR2 SNEGSKA (reference sequence). The chain's CDR3 is CSARDALAGTDTQYF. The CDR3 DNA sequence: TGCAGTGCTAGAGACGCTCTAGCGGGGACAGATACGCAGTATTTT.

This clonotype was picked up a small number of times. V usage is TRBV7-9 and J usage is TRBJ2-3, with 7 bases that match TRBD1. Germline V lookup: CDR1 SEHNR, CDR2 FQNEAQ (reference sequence). Germline trimming cut 3 bases from V and 8 bases from J; bases unmatched to any gene: 2. The CDR3 extends over 12 amino acids. The CDR3 sequence: CASSFDRATQYF. The CDR3 DNA reads TGTGCCAGCAGCTTCGACAGGGCTACGCAGTATTTT.